This T cell receptor (beta chain) came from a study of blood T cells in healthy people across ages. With respect to this clonotype: The antigen is undetermined.

Study-wide points: It was the long-lived donors that had more naive CD4+ cells and higher diversity than aged donors.

The V gene's germline CDR1 is MDHEN and CDR2 SYDVKM. The CDR3 covers 16 residues. V was pared by 5 bases and J by 5 bases, with 10 bases of the junction left unmatched. A second roughly 6 to 12 cycle PCR used barcoded and J-beta primers. TCRdb reprocessed the 5' RACE reads with MiXCR, giving one entry per CDR3 protein. The sample consists of fewer than 950,000 distinct CDR3 sequences, 35% to 40% of them appearing once. The V call is TRBV28, the J call TRBJ1-5; TRBD1 aligns across 9 bases. This TCR derives from a man between 18 and 29 years old in good health. The sample comprised blood. In DNA form, the CDR3 reads TGTGCCAGCAGTCGACCGGGACAGGGATGGGATCAGCCCCAGCATTTT. It is translated as CASSRPGQGWDQPQHF.